This T cell receptor beta chain was recovered during a study of OX40 agonist ivuxolimab in advanced cancers. In regard to this clone: Its antigen remains unknown.

Study results and caveats: Among T cells, CD8+ cells averaged more expanded clones than CD4+ cells.

The V end lost 1 base, the J end lost 1 base, and 10 bases lay between the germline ends. This CDR3 is 15 amino acids long. CDR1 is SGDLS, CDR2 YYNGEE, per germline. Clones were read by immunoSEQ multiplex PCR, and TCRdb kept only the in-frame ones, dropping some. Of around 68,000 clones in the sample, 75% to 95% were seen once. The receptor's source is an adult with an advanced solid tumor such as melanoma, head and neck, liver or kidney cancer. The chain recombines TRBV9 with TRBJ2-3; no firm D call. Source: CD4+ or CD8+ T cells sorted from blood, taken in a trial of the OX40 agonist ivuxolimab. As DNA, the CDR3 is TGTGCCAGCAGCGTACGTGGCGGAGGCACAGATACGCAGTATTTT. The encoded protein is CASSVRGGGTDTQYF.